This T cell receptor beta chain was recovered during a study of T-cell reconstitution after alpha-beta-depleted transplantation in children. Per germline, CDR1 LNHDA and CDR2 SQIVND (reference sequence). Trimming removed 2 bases from V and 1 base from J, with 14 bases in between. This CDR3 is built from 16 residues. This clonotype was seen a few times. Molecular barcoding with unique molecular identifiers was used for the TCRbeta library. From the PCR reads, TCRdb called clonotypes with MiXCR, one entry per CDR3 protein. The repertoire holds about 610,000 distinct CDR3 sequences, with roughly a tenth as singletons.

This chain links TRBV19 with TRBJ1-1; no reliable D call. This clonotype originated in a human donor who donated a stem cell graft to a child with acute myeloid leukemia. The material was PBMCs from the stem cell graft donor, obtained from the stem cell graft. CDR3 in amino acids: CASSILGYWGNTEAFF. The CDR3 DNA reads TGTGCCAGTAGTATACTGGGCTATTGGGGGAACACTGAAGCTTTCTTT.